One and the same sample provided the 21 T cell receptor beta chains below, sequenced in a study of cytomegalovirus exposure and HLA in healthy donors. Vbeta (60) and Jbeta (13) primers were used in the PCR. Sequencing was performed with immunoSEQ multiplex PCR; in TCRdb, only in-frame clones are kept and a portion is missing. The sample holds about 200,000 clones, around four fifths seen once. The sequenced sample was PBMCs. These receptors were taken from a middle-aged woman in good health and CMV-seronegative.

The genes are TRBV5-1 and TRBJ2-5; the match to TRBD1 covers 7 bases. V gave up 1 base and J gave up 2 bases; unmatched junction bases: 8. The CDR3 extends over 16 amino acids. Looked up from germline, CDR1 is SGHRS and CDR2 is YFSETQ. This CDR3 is CASSLRSGGGQETQYF. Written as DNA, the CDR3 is TGCGCCAGCAGCTTGCGGTCAGGGGGTGGACAAGAGACCCAGTACTTC.

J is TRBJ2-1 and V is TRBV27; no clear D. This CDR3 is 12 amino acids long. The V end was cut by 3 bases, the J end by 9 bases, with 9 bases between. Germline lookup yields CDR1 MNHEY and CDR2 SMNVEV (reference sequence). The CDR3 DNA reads TGTGCCAGCAGTTTTTCTTCAGGTGAGCAGTTCTTC. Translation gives CASSFSSGEQFF.

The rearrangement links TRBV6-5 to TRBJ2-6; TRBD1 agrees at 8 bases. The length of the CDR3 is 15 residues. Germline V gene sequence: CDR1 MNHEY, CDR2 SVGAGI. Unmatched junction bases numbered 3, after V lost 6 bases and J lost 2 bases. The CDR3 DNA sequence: TGTGCCAGCAGGGACAGGGTGGCTGGGGCCAACGTCCTGACTTTC. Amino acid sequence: CASRDRVAGANVLTF.

The chain's CDR3 is CASSEIAANEKLFF. The CDR3 DNA sequence: TGTGCCAGCAGTGAAATCGCAGCTAATGAAAAACTGTTTTTT. The chain links TRBV25-1 to TRBJ1-4, with D unresolved. This CDR3 contains 14 residues. In germline, CDR1 is MGHDK, CDR2 SYGVNS. V was clipped by 2 bases and J by 3 bases, with 7 bases between them.

CDR3 sequence (DNA): TGCAGCGTTGAAGATTCGAGGACTAGCGGGGCTCAGAATGAGCAGTTCTTC. Protein product: CSVEDSRTSGAQNEQFF. The chain employs TRBV29-1 and TRBJ2-1, with 12 positions matching TRBD2. CDR3 length: 17 amino acids. Germline CDR1 SQVTM, CDR2 ANQGSEA. V dropped 0 bases and J dropped 7; count of bases not matched to a gene: 10.

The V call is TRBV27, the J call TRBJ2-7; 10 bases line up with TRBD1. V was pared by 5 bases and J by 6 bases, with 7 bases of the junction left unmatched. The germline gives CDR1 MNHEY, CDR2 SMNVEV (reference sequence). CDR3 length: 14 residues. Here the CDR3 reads CASSRTGGGGEQYF. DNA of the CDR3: TGTGCCAGCAGTCGGACAGGGGGAGGTGGCGAGCAGTACTTC.

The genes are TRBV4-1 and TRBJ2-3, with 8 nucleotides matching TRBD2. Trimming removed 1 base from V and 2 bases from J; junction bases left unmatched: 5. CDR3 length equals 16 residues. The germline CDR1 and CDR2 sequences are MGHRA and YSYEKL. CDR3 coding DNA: TGCGCCAGCAGCCAAGGCGGGGGGTCGAACACAGATACGCAGTATTTT. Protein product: CASSQGGGSNTDTQYF.

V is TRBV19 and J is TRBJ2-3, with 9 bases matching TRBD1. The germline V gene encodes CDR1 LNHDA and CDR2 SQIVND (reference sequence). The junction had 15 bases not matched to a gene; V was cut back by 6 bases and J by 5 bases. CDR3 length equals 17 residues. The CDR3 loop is CASSLNRDRVVGDTQYF. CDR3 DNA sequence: TGTGCCAGTAGCCTAAACCGGGACAGGGTAGTAGGAGATACGCAGTATTTT.

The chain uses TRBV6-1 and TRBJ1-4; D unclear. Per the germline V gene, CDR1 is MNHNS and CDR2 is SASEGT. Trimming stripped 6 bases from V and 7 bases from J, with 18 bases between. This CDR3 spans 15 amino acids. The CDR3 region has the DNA TGTGCCAGCAGAACCACGGCCCTACGCGGTGAAAAACTGTTTTTT. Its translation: CASRTTALRGEKLFF.

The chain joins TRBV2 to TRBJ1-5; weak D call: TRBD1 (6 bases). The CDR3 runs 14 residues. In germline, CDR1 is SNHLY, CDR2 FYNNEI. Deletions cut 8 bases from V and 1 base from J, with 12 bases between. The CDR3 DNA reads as TGTGCCAGCTCCACAGGGCTGAGCAATCAGCCCCAGCATTTT. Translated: CASSTGLSNQPQHF.

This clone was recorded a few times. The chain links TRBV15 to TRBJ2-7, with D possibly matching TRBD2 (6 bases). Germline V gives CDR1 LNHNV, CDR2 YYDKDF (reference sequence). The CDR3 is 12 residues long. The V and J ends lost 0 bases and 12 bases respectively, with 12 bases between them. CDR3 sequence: CATSREGLTSYF. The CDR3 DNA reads TGTGCCACCAGCAGAGAGGGACTTACCTCGTACTTC.

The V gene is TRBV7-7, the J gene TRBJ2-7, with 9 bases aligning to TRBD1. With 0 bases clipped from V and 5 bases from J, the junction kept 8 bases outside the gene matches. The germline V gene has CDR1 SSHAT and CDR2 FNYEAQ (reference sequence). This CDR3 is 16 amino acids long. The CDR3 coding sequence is TGTGCCAGCAGCTTAGCCTACGGGACAGGGTATCACGAGCAGTACTTC. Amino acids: CASSLAYGTGYHEQYF.

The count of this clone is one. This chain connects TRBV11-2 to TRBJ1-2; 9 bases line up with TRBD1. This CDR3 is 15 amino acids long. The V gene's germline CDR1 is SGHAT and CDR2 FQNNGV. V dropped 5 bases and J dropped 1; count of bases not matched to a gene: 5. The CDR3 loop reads CASSPRDRVNYGYTF. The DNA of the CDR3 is TGTGCCAGCAGCCCTAGGGACAGGGTTAACTATGGCTACACCTTC.

The CDR3 loop reads CASSRIQGFSGNTIYF. The CDR3 nucleotides are TGTGCCAGCTCACGCATACAGGGATTCTCTGGAAACACCATATATTTT. The chain uses TRBV18 and TRBJ1-3; D perhaps matches TRBD1 (6 bases). CDR3 size: 16 residues. The V end was cut by 4 bases, the J end by 0 bases, with 13 bases between. CDR1 KGHSH and CDR2 LQKENI come from the germline V gene.

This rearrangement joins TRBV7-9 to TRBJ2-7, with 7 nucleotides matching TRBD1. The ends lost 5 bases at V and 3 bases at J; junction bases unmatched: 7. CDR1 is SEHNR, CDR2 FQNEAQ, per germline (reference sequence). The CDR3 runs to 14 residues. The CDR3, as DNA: TGTGCCAGCAGCCATGTCGGACAGGACTACGAGCAGTACTTC. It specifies CASSHVGQDYEQYF.

CDR3 coding DNA: TGCGCCAGCAGCCAAGCACTAGCGGGCGGCCCCTACGAGCAGTACTTC. Its translation is CASSQALAGGPYEQYF. The V gene is TRBV4-1, the J gene TRBJ2-7; TRBD2 matches at 9 bases. V lost 1 base to trimming and J lost 2 bases; unmatched junction nucleotides: 6. Germline V lookup: CDR1 MGHRA, CDR2 YSYEKL. CDR3 length equals 16 residues.

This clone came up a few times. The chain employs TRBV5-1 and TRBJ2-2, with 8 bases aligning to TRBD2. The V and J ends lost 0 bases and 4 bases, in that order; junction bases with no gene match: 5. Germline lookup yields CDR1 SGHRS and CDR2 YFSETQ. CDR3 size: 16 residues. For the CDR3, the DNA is TGCGCCAGCAGCTTGGTTATTAGCGGGACCACCGGGGAGCTGTTTTTT. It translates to CASSLVISGTTGELFF.

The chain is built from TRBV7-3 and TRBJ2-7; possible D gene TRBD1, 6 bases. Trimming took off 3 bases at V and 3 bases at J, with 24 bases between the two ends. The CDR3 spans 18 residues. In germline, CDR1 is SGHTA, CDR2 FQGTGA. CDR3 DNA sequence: TGTGCCAGCAGCTTTACGTCATATCCAGGCAGGGGAAACTACGAGCAGTACTTC. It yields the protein CASSFTSYPGRGNYEQYF. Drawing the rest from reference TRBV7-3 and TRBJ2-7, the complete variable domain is GAGVSQTPSNKVTEKGKYVELRCDPISGHTALYWYRQSLGQGPEFLIYFQGTGAADDSGLPNDRFFAVRPEGSVSTLKIQRTERGDSAVYLCASSFTSYPGRGNYEQYFGPGTRLTVT.

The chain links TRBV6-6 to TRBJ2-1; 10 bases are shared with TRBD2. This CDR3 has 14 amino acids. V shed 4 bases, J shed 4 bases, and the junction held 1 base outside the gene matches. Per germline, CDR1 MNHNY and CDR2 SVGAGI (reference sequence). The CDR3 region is CASSSAGGYNEQFF. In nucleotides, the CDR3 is TGTGCCAGCAGTTCAGCGGGAGGGTACAATGAGCAGTTCTTC.

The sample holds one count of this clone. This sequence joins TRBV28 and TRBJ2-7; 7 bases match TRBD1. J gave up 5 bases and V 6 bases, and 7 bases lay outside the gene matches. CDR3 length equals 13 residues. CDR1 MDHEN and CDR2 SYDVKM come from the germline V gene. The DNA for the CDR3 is TGTGCCAGCAGCCCGACAGGGTATGACGAGCAGTACTTC. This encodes CASSPTGYDEQYF.

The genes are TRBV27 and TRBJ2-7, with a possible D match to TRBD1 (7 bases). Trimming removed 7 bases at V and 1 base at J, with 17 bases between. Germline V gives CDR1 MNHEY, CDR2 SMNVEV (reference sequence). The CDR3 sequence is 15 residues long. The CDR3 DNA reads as TGTGCCAGCAATCCGGGCAGGGGGGTTTCCTACGAGCAGTACTTC. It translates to CASNPGRGVSYEQYF.